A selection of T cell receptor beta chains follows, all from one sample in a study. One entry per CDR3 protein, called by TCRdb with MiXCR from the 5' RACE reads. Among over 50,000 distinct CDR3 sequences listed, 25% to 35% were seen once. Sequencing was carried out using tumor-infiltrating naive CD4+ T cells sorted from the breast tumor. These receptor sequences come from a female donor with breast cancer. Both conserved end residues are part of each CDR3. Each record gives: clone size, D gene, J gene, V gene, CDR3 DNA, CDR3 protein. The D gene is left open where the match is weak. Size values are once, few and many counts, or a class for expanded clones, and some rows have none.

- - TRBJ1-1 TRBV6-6 TGTGCCAGCAGTTGGGAGGCGGACACTGAAGCTTTCTTT CASSWEADTEAFF
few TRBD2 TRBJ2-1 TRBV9 TGTGCCAGCAGCGTAGGGACGGGCGGGAGGATTAAAAATGAGCAGTTCTTC CASSVGTGGRIKNEQFF
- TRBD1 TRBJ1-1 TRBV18 TGTGCCAGCTCACCTCGGGACAGAGGGTCTTTCTTT CASSPRDRGSFF
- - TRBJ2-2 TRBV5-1 TGCGCCAGTAACCCAGCAGAGAACACCGGGGAGCTGTTTTTT CASNPAENTGELFF
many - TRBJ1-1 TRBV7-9 TGTGCCAGCAGCTTCACAGCGAACACTGAAGCTTTCTTT CASSFTANTEAFF
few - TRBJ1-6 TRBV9 TGTGCCAGCAGCGTAGTGGCAGTTGGTTCACCCCTCCACTTT CASSVVAVGSPLHF
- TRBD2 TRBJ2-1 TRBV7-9 TGTGCCAGCGGAAAAACTAGCGGGAGGGTTAATGAGCAGTTCTTC CASGKTSGRVNEQFF
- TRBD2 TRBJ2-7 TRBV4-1 TGCGCCAGCAGCCAAGCGGTTCTTAGCGGGGGGGCGGACGAGCAGTACTTC CASSQAVLSGGADEQYF
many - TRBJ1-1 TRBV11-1 TGTGCCAGCAGCTTAGGGGGCAGGATCTCCCTCATGAACACTGAAGCTTTCTTT CASSLGGRISLMNTEAFF
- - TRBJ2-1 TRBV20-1 TGCAGTGCTAGACCATCGCGGGATGAGCAGTTCTTC CSARPSRDEQFF
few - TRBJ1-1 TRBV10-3 TGTGCCAACGGGCCAGCACTCACTGAAGCTTTCTTT CANGPALTEAFF
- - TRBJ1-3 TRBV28 TGTGCCAGCAGTTTAACCCGCTCTGGAAACACCATATATTTT CASSLTRSGNTIYF
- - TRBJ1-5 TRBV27 TGTGCCAGCAGTTGCCCCCCCGCCGGGACCCCCCGGGATCAGCCCCAGCATTTT CASSCPPAGTPRDQPQHF
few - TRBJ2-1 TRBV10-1 TGCGCCAGCGGGGACATTTATGAGCAGTTCTTC CASGDIYEQFF
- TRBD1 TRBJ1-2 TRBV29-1 TGCAGCTCCGCAGCGGGGCTAGGGGGCTACGCCTTC CSSAAGLGGYAF
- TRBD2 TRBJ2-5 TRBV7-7 TGTGCTAGCAGCCCGGTGGGACTAGCGGGAGTAGGAAGAGAGACCCAGTACTTC CASSPVGLAGVGRETQYF
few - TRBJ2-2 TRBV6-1 TGTGCCAGCAGTGAAAACCCCCCCACCCTAGGGGGGGAGCTGTTTTTT CASSENPPTLGGELFF
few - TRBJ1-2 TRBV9 TGTGCCAGCAGCCCCGGTCTCAGGGATGGCTACACCTTC CASSPGLRDGYTF
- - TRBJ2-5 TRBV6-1 TGTGCCAGCAGTCCACCGGAGCGATCACGGGTCCAAGAGATCCAGTACTTC CASSPPERSRVQEIQYF
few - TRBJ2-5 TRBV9 TGTGCCAGCAGCGTAGCCACCCAAGAGACCCAGTACTTC CASSVATQETQYF
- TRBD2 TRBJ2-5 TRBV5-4 TGTGCCAGCAGCTCTCGATCGGGGGGGCAAGAGACCCAGTACTTC CASSSRSGGQETQYF
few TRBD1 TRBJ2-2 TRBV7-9 TGTGCCGCTAAACCGGGACAGGCGAACACCGGGGAGCTGTTTTTT CAAKPGQANTGELFF
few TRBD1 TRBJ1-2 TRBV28 TGTGCCAGCAGTGCTCCCGGACAGGGGACCGGTGGCTACACCTTC CASSAPGQGTGGYTF
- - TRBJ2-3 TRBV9 TGTGCCAGCAGCGGGGCCAGCGCAGATACGCAGTATTTT CASSGASADTQYF
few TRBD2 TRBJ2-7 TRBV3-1 TGTGCCAGCAGGCCGACTAGCGGGAGTTACGAGCAGTACTTC CASRPTSGSYEQYF
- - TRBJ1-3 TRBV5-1 TGCGCCAGCAGCCGTACAGCGGAAGGGAGCTCTGGAAACACCATATATTTT CASSRTAEGSSGNTIYF
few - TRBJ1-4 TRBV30 TGTGCCTGCTACACCGCGGGGGAAAAACTGTTTTTT CACYTAGEKLFF
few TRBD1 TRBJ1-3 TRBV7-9 TGTGCCAGCAGCGACACGGGACAGGGAAACACCATATATTTT CASSDTGQGNTIYF
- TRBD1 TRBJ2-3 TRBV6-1 TGTGCCAGCACCAGGACAGGACCGGCAGATACGCAGTATTTT CASTRTGPADTQYF
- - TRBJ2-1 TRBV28 TGTGCCAGCAATTATAAAACCGGTAATGAGCAGTTCTTC CASNYKTGNEQFF
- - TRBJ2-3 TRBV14 TGTGCCAGCAGCCAAGACCTGGAGGGTGATACGCAGTATTTT CASSQDLEGDTQYF
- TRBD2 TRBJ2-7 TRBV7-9 TGTGCCAGCAGCATACTAGCGGGAGGCCACGAGCAGTACTTC CASSILAGGHEQYF
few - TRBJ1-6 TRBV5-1 TGCGCCAGCAGCTTGAAGGATTCAGGACACATCAATTCACCCCTCCACTTT CASSLKDSGHINSPLHF